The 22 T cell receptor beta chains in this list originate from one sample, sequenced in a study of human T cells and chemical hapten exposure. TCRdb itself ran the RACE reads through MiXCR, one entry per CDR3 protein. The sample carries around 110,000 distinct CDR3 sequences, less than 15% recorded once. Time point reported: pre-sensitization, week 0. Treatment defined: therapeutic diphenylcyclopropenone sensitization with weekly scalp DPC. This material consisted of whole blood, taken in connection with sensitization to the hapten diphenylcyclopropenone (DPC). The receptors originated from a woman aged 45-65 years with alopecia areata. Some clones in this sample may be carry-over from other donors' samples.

CDR3 region: CASGRLNQPQHF. DNA of the CDR3: TGTGCCTCAGGACGGCTCAATCAGCCCCAGCATTTT. The rearrangement joins TRBV15 to TRBJ1-5; D unclear. The germline V gene encodes CDR1 LNHNV and CDR2 YYDKDF (reference sequence). The CDR3 has 12 amino acids. V gave up 11 bases and J gave up 3 bases, with 11 bases separating them.

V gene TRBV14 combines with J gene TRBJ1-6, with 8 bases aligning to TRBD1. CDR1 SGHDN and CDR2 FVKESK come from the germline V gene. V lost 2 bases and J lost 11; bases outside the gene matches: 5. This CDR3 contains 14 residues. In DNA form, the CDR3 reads TGTGCCAGCAGCCAAAGACAGGGGAAAGCACCCCTCCACTTT. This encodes CASSQRQGKAPLHF. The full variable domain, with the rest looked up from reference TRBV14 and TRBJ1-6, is EAGVTQFPSHSVIEKGQTVTLRCDPISGHDNLYWYRRVMGKEIKFLLHFVKESKQDESGMPNNRFLAERTGGTYSTLKVQPAELEDSGVYFCASSQRQGKAPLHFGNGTRLTVT.

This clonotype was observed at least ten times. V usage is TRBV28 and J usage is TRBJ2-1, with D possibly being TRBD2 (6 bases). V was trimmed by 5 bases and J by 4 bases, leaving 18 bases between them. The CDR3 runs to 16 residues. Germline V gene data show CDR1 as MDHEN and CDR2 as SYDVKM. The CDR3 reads CASSRGRVAAYNEQFF. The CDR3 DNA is TGTGCCAGCAGTAGGGGCAGAGTAGCGGCTTACAATGAGCAGTTCTTC.

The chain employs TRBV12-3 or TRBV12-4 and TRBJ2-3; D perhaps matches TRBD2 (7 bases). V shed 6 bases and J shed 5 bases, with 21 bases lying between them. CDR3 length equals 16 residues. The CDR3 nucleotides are TGTGCCAGCAGCGTCGAGGGGGGGATAGCTGGAGATACGCAGTATTTT. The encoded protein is CASSVEGGIAGDTQYF.

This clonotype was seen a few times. CDR3 DNA sequence: TGCGCCAGCAGGGCCGGGACAGCCACGAACACTGAAGCTTTCTTT. Translating it yields CASRAGTATNTEAFF. The chain recombines TRBV10-1 with TRBJ1-1; 7 nucleotides agree with TRBD1. The V and J ends lost 6 bases and 1 base, in that order; junction bases with no gene match: 8. In germline, CDR1 is WNHNN, CDR2 SYGVQD (reference sequence). The CDR3 loop spans 15 amino acids.

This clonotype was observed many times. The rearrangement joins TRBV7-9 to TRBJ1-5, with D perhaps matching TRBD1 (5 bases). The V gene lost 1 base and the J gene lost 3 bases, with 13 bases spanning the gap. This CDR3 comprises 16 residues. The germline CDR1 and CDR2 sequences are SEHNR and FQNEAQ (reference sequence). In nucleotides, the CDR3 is TGTGCCAGCAGCTTAGGGAGAGGGGACCCCAATCAGCCCCAGCATTTT. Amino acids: CASSLGRGDPNQPQHF.

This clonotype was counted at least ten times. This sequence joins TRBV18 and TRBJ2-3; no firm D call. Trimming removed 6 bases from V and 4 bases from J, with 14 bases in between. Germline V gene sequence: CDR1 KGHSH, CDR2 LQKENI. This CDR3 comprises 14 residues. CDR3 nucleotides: TGTGCCAGCTCCCCTGCACTTTTCCCAGATACGCAGTATTTT. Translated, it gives CASSPALFPDTQYF.

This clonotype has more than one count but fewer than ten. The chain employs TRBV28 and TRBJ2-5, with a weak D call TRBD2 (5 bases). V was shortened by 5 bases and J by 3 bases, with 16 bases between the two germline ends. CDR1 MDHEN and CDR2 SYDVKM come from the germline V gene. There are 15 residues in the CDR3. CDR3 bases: TGTGCCAGCAGTCTATACCAAGGACTGAAAGAGACCCAGTACTTC. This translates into CASSLYQGLKETQYF.

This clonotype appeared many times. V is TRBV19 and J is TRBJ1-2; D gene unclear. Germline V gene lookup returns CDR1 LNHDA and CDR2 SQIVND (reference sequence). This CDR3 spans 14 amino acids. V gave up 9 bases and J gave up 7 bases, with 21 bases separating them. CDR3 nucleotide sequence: TGTGCCAGCCGATTTGCGGCAGGCGCCGCTGGCTACACCTTC. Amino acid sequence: CASRFAAGAAGYTF.

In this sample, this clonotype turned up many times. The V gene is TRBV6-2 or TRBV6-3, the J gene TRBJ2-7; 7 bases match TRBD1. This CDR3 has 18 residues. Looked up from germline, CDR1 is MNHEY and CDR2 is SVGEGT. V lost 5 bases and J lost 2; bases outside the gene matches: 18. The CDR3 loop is CASSPRTGVGFEAYEQYF. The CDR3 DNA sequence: TGTGCCAGCAGTCCCAGGACAGGCGTGGGGTTCGAGGCCTACGAGCAGTACTTC.

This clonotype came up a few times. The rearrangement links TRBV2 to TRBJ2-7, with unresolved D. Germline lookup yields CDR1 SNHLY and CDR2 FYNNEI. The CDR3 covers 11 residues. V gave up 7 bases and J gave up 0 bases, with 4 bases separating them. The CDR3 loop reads CASKSSYEQYF. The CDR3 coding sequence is TGTGCCAGCAAAAGCTCCTACGAGCAGTACTTC.

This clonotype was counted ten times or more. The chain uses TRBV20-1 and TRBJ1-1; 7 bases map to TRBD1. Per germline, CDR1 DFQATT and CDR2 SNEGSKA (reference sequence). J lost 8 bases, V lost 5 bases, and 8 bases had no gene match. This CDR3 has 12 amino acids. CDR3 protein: CSAPDRVKEAFF. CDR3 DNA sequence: TGCAGTGCTCCCGACAGGGTAAAGGAAGCTTTCTTT.

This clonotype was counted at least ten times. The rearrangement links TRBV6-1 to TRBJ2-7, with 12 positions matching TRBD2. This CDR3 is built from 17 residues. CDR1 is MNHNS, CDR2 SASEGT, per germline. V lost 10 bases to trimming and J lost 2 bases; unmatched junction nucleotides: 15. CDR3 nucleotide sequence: TGTGCCACCCTTAATGGGAGGACTAGCGGGGCTCCCTACGAGCAGTACTTC. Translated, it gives CATLNGRTSGAPYEQYF.

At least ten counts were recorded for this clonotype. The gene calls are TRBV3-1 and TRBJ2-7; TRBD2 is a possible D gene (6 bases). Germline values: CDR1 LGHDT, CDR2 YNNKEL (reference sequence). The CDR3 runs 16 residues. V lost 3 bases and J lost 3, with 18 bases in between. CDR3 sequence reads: CASSHHTGTRLYEQYF. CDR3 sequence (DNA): TGTGCCAGCAGCCACCATACCGGGACTCGCCTCTACGAGCAGTACTTC.

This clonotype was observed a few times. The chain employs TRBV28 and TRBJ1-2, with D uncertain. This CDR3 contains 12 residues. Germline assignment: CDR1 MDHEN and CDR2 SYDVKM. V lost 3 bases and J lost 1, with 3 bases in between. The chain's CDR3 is CASSLNNYGYTF. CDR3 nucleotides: TGTGCCAGCAGTTTGAATAACTATGGCTACACCTTC.

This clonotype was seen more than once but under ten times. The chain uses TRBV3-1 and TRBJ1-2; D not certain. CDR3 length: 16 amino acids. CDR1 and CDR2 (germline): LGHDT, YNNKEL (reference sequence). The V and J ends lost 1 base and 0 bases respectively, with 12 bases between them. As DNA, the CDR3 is TGTGCCAGCAGCCAAGGCCGGGTGACGTCTAACTATGGCTACACCTTC. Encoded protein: CASSQGRVTSNYGYTF.

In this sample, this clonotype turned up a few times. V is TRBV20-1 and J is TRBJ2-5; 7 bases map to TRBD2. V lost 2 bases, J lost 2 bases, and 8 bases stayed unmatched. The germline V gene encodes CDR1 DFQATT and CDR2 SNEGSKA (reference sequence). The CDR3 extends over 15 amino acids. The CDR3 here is CSARLVLAAQETQYF. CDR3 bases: TGCAGTGCTAGACTTGTTCTAGCGGCTCAAGAGACCCAGTACTTC.

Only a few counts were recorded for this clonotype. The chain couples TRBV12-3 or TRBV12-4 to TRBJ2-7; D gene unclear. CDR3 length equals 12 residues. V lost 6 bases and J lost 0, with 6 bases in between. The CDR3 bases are TGTGCCAGCAGCATATCCTCCTACGAGCAGTACTTC. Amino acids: CASSISSYEQYF.

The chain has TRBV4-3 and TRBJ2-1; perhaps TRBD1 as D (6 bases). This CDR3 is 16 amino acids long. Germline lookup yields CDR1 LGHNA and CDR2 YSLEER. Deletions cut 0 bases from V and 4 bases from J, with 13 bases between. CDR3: CASSQEGRGPYNEQFF. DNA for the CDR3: TGCGCCAGCAGCCAAGAAGGCAGGGGCCCGTACAATGAGCAGTTCTTC.

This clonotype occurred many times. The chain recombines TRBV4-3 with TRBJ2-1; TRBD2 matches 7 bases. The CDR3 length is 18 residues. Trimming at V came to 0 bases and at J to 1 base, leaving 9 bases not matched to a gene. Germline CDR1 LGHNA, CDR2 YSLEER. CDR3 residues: CASSQEVTRGGSYNEQFF. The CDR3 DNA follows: TGCGCCAGCAGCCAAGAGGTCACCCGGGGAGGGTCCTACAATGAGCAGTTCTTC.

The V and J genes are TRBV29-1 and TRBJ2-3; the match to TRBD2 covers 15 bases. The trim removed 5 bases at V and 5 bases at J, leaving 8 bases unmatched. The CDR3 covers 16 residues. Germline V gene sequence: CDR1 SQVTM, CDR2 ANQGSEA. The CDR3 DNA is TGCAGCGTTACACACTGGACTAGCGGGAGGGTAGATACGCAGTATTTT. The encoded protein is CSVTHWTSGRVDTQYF.

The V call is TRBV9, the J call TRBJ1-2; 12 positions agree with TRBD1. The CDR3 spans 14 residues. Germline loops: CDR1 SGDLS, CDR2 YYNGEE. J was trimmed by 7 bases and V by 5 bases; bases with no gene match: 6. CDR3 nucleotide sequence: TGTGCCAGCAGTAAGGGACAGGGGGCATCTGGCTACACCTTC. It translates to CASSKGQGASGYTF. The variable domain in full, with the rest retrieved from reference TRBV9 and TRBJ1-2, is DSGVTQTPKHLITATGQRVTLRCSPRSGDLSVYWYQQSLDQGLQFLIQYYNGEERAKGNILERFSAQQFPDLHSELNLSSLELGDSALYFCASSKGQGASGYTFGSGTRLTVV.